These 32 T cell receptor beta chains originate from one sample sequenced in a study of cytomegalovirus exposure and HLA in healthy donors. 60 Vbeta and 13 Jbeta primers were used in PCR. Profiled with immunoSEQ multiplex PCR; TCRdb holds only in-frame clones, not every one. This table lists some 120,000 clones. Material for sequencing was PBMCs. The receptors shown here come from a man between 40 and 49 years old in good health and CMV-seropositive.

About this clone: The sample contains more than one DNA sequence encoding this CDR3. This chain uses TRBV9 with TRBJ2-7; the D gene is possibly TRBD2 (6 bases). This CDR3 comprises 14 residues. V was trimmed by 4 bases and J by 0 bases, leaving 11 bases between them. CDR1 and CDR2 (germline): SGDLS, YYNGEE. CDR3: CASSRLETSYEQYF. CDR3 sequence (DNA): TGTGCCAGCAGCCGACTAGAAACCTCCTACGAGCAGTACTTC.

V usage is TRBV11-2 and J usage is TRBJ2-7, with TRBD2 matching 7 bases. This CDR3 contains 15 residues. V gave up 0 bases and J gave up 6 bases; unmatched junction bases: 8. The germline gives CDR1 SGHAT, CDR2 FQNNGV. The DNA of the CDR3 is TGTGCCAGCAGCTTAGATGGTTCGGGAGGTGGCGAGCAGTACTTC. It codes for CASSLDGSGGGEQYF.

In DNA, the CDR3 is TGTGCCAGTAGTATAGGACATAGTTACGAGCAGTACTTC. Protein product: CASSIGHSYEQYF. This sequence joins TRBV19 and TRBJ2-7, with no clear D. CDR1 LNHDA and CDR2 SQIVND come from the germline V gene (reference sequence). The CDR3 sequence is 13 residues long. Trimming shortened V by 1 base and J by 4 bases, and 8 bases separated the two germline ends.

The rearrangement links TRBV7-2 to TRBJ2-1; D unresolved. Germline-derived CDR1 and CDR2 are SGHTA and FQGNSA. This CDR3 comprises 14 residues. V lost 1 base and J lost 3, with 7 bases in between. In DNA form, the CDR3 reads TGTGCCAGCAGCTTAGACGACTTCTACAATGAGCAGTTCTTC. Translated: CASSLDDFYNEQFF.

J is TRBJ2-7 and V is TRBV5-1, with 8 bases fitting TRBD1. The CDR3 covers 14 residues. From germline, CDR1 is SGHRS and CDR2 YFSETQ. V was clipped by 2 bases and J by 5 bases; unmatched bases: 6. CDR3: CASSFRTGTDEQYF. CDR3 bases: TGCGCCAGCAGCTTTCGGACAGGGACTGACGAGCAGTACTTC.

The genes are TRBV6-6 and TRBJ2-2; D might be TRBD1 (5 bases). The length of the CDR3 is 14 residues. Trimming stripped 6 bases from V and 1 base from J, with 9 bases between. CDR1 is MNHNY and CDR2 is SVGAGI in the germline V gene (reference sequence). The chain's CDR3 is CASRDILNTGELFF. Here the CDR3 DNA reads TGTGCCAGCAGGGACATATTGAACACCGGGGAGCTGTTTTTT.

V usage is TRBV6-1 and J usage is TRBJ2-5; D is perhaps TRBD1 (6 bases). The germline V and J ends were trimmed by 8 bases and 4 bases, with 20 bases remaining between them. The CDR3 consists of 15 residues. Germline V lookup: CDR1 MNHNS, CDR2 SASEGT. The chain's CDR3 is CASDMGATKAETQYF. In DNA, the CDR3 is TGTGCCAGCGACATGGGGGCGACTAAAGCAGAGACCCAGTACTTC.

The V gene is TRBV4-1, the J gene TRBJ1-4, with 8 bases identical to TRBD1. Germline CDR1 and CDR2: MGHRA and YSYEKL. V trimming: 6 bases; J trimming: 5 bases; junction bases outside the gene matches: 8. The CDR3 has 15 residues. The CDR3, as DNA: TGCGCCAGCAGGGCTCAGGGGGCTGGGAATGAAAAACTGTTTTTT. Its translation: CASRAQGAGNEKLFF.

V is TRBV2 and J is TRBJ1-2; D ambiguous. CDR1 SNHLY and CDR2 FYNNEI come from the germline V gene. This CDR3 comprises 13 residues. V was shortened by 6 bases and J by 0 bases, with 8 bases between the two germline ends. CDR3 sequence (DNA): TGTGCCAGCAGCAAACAGTCTAACTATGGCTACACCTTC. Protein sequence: CASSKQSNYGYTF. Full variable domain (missing parts from reference TRBV2 and TRBJ1-2): EPEVTQTPSHQVTQMGQEVILRCVPISNHLYFYWYRQILGQKVEFLVSFYNNEISEKSEIFDDQFSVERPDGSNFTLKIRSTKLEDSAMYFCASSKQSNYGYTFGSGTRLTVV.

The CDR3 nucleotides are TGTGCCAGCAGTTTCTATCCGACAACTCTGGACTACGAGCAGTACTTC. It codes for CASSFYPTTLDYEQYF. The rearrangement uses TRBV28 and TRBJ2-7; no clear D. The CDR3 runs 16 residues. V lost 3 bases, J lost 3 bases, and 18 bases lay in between. Germline CDR1 is MDHEN and CDR2 is SYDVKM.

This chain joins TRBV7-8 and TRBJ2-7, with 8 bases identical to TRBD2. Germline CDR1 and CDR2: SGHVS and FQNEAQ. V shed 5 bases and J 4 bases; nucleotides not matched to a gene: 1. The CDR3 is made up of 12 amino acids. The CDR3 protein is CASSREGYEQYF. CDR3 nucleotide sequence: TGTGCCAGCAGCCGGGAGGGTTACGAGCAGTACTTC.

The chain employs TRBV20-1 and TRBJ2-1; D is ambiguous. The V end lost 8 bases, the J end lost 6 bases, and 11 bases lay between the germline ends. CDR3 length equals 11 residues. The V gene's germline CDR1 is DFQATT and CDR2 SNEGSKA (reference sequence). The CDR3, as DNA: TGCAGTCCCAACGAGTCCAATGAGCAGTTCTTC. Protein: CSPNESNEQFF.

V is TRBV4-1 and J is TRBJ2-4; 15 nucleotides line up with TRBD2. J lost 3 bases, V lost 6 bases, and 15 bases had no gene match. The CDR3 is made up of 20 amino acids. The V gene's germline CDR1 is MGHRA and CDR2 YSYEKL. The CDR3 DNA sequence: TGCGCCAGCAGTCCTACCGGGACTAGCGGGAGGAGCCTTTACAAAAACATTCAGTACTTC. As protein: CASSPTGTSGRSLYKNIQYF.

V usage is TRBV7-8 and J usage is TRBJ2-1; tentative D call: TRBD2 (6 bases). Germline values: CDR1 SGHVS, CDR2 FQNEAQ. Trimming stripped 1 base from V and 6 bases from J, with 13 bases between. The CDR3 has 15 residues. The CDR3 sequence: CASSLGPQTSNEQFF. DNA for the CDR3: TGTGCCAGCAGCTTAGGGCCCCAGACTAGCAATGAGCAGTTCTTC.

The chain joins TRBV27 to TRBJ2-7; D perhaps matches TRBD2 (5 bases). This CDR3 is built from 12 residues. The V end was cut by 8 bases, the J end by 5 bases, with 13 bases between. The germline CDR1 and CDR2 sequences are MNHEY and SMNVEV (reference sequence). The CDR3 nucleotides are TGTGCCAGCTCCCGGGAAGCCCACGAGCAGTACTTC. Amino acid sequence: CASSREAHEQYF.

The chain recombines TRBV19 with TRBJ2-2, with TRBD1 matching over 7 bases. The junction had 3 bases not matched to a gene; V was cut back by 8 bases and J by 6 bases. Germline V gene sequence: CDR1 LNHDA, CDR2 SQIVND (reference sequence). This CDR3 has 12 residues. CDR3 residues: CASLRGPGELFF. The CDR3 bases are TGTGCCAGTCTGAGGGGGCCCGGGGAGCTGTTTTTT. Combining the CDR3 with reference TRBV19 and TRBJ2-2 gives the whole variable domain DGGITQSPKYLFRKEGQNVTLSCEQNLNHDAMYWYRQDPGQGLRLIYYSQIVNDFQKGDIAEGYSVSREKKESFPLTVTSAQKNPTAFYLCASLRGPGELFFGEGSRLTVL.

The CDR3 sequence is CASSLAGGPWEDTQYF. The CDR3 nucleotides are TGCGCCAGCAGCTTGGCGGGAGGGCCCTGGGAAGATACGCAGTATTTT. V is TRBV5-1 and J is TRBJ2-3; 8 bases fit TRBD2. Germline V gene sequence: CDR1 SGHRS, CDR2 YFSETQ. V was clipped by 0 bases and J by 5 bases; unmatched bases: 8. This CDR3 comprises 16 residues. Combining the CDR3 with reference TRBV5-1 and TRBJ2-3 gives the whole variable domain KAGVTQTPRYLIKTRGQQVTLSCSPISGHRSVSWYQQTPGQGLQFLFEYFSETQRNKGNFPGRFSGRQFSNSRSEMNVSTLELGDSALYLCASSLAGGPWEDTQYFGPGTRLTVL.

The chain is built from TRBV5-1 and TRBJ2-7; the match to TRBD2 covers 7 bases. CDR3 length equals 16 residues. The V gene end was trimmed by 0 bases and the J gene end by 6 bases; junction bases not matched to a gene: 12. CDR1 is SGHRS, CDR2 YFSETQ, per germline. The CDR3 sequence is CASSLASREWSSEQYF. As DNA, the CDR3 is TGCGCCAGCAGCTTGGCCTCGCGGGAGTGGTCCAGCGAGCAGTACTTC.

V is TRBV6-5 and J is TRBJ1-4, with D unresolved. The CDR3 loop spans 13 amino acids. CDR1 and CDR2 from the germline V gene are MNHEY and SVGAGI. V dropped 8 bases and J dropped 3 bases, with 10 bases sitting between them. The CDR3 reads CASRSGANEKLFF. The DNA for the CDR3 is TGTGCCAGCCGAAGCGGGGCTAATGAAAAACTGTTTTTT.

The V call is TRBV4-3, the J call TRBJ2-3, with D unresolved. Germline CDR1 and CDR2: LGHNA and YSLEER. The CDR3 has 14 amino acids. V was cut by 0 bases and J by 4 bases, with 8 bases left in between. This chain's CDR3 is CASSQEWASDTQYF. CDR3 nucleotides: TGCGCCAGCAGCCAAGAATGGGCGTCAGATACGCAGTATTTT.

The chain couples TRBV6-6 to TRBJ1-2; D call uncertain. This CDR3 region has 15 residues. Germline V gene lookup returns CDR1 MNHNY and CDR2 SVGAGI (reference sequence). Trimming left V 0 bases short and J 3 bases short, with 11 bases between. CDR3 DNA sequence: TGTGCCAGCAGTTACTCGTACAGAGAACACTATGGCTACACCTTC. Translated: CASSYSYREHYGYTF.

This sequence joins TRBV4-1 and TRBJ2-6, with a weak D call TRBD2 (5 bases). The CDR3 is 17 residues long. Germline V lookup: CDR1 MGHRA, CDR2 YSYEKL. Trimming pared 4 bases from V and 1 base from J, leaving 14 bases between. CDR3 DNA: TGCGCCAGCAGCCCCGGGATCCTCAGGTCTGGGGCCAACGTCCTGACTTTC. It translates to CASSPGILRSGANVLTF.

This chain uses TRBV5-1 with TRBJ2-3; a possible D gene is TRBD2 (5 bases). The germline gives CDR1 SGHRS, CDR2 YFSETQ. V was clipped by 7 bases and J by 2 bases, with 17 bases between them. This CDR3 is built from 15 residues. The DNA of the CDR3 is TGCGCCAGCGGTATGCTCGGAGGAAACACAGATACGCAGTATTTT. It yields the protein CASGMLGGNTDTQYF.

The chain uses TRBV5-4 and TRBJ2-3; no firm D call. CDR1 is SGHNT and CDR2 is YYREEE in the germline V gene (reference sequence). The CDR3 is made up of 13 amino acids. The ends were cut back, 3 bases at V and 0 bases at J, with 5 bases in the middle. The DNA of the CDR3 is TGTGCCAGCAGCTCAACTAGCACAGATACGCAGTATTTT. This encodes CASSSTSTDTQYF.

The V and J genes are TRBV5-1 and TRBJ1-1; 8 bases fit TRBD1. Germline values: CDR1 SGHRS, CDR2 YFSETQ. This CDR3 is built from 15 residues. The V and J ends lost 4 bases and 11 bases, in that order; junction bases with no gene match: 16. The CDR3 here is CASSAIGGQGNFAFF. In DNA form, the CDR3 reads TGCGCCAGCAGCGCGATAGGAGGACAGGGCAACTTTGCTTTCTTT.

The rearrangement joins TRBV4-1 to TRBJ2-7; D might be TRBD1 (6 bases). Germline-derived CDR1 and CDR2 are MGHRA and YSYEKL. CDR3 size: 14 residues. V lost 1 base and J 3 bases, leaving 10 bases between the germline ends. The CDR3 DNA reads as TGCGCCAGCAGCCAAGGGGGGCTCAACTACGAGCAGTACTTC. Its translation: CASSQGGLNYEQYF.

The rearrangement links TRBV19 to TRBJ2-7; 7 bases are a match to TRBD1. CDR1 and CDR2 from the germline V gene are LNHDA and SQIVND (reference sequence). The CDR3 contains 14 residues. Trimming took 7 bases from V and 6 from J; bases not matched to a gene: 12. The CDR3 protein is CASNTGVIYGEQYF. In nucleotides, the CDR3 is TGTGCCAGTAACACAGGGGTAATCTACGGCGAGCAGTACTTC.

This sequence joins TRBV7-7 and TRBJ2-1, with a tentative D call TRBD2 (5 bases). Germline CDR1 reads SSHAT; CDR2 reads FNYEAQ (reference sequence). With 1 base removed from V and 4 bases from J, the gap between germline ends came to 8 bases. The CDR3 is 14 amino acids. CDR3 nucleotide sequence: TGTGCCAGCAGCTTAGGAGGGCCTTACAATGAGCAGTTCTTC. This encodes CASSLGGPYNEQFF. Complete variable domain (other parts from reference TRBV7-7 and TRBJ2-1): GAGVSQSPRYKVTKRGQDVTLRCDPISSHATLYWYQQALGQGPEFLTYFNYEAQPDKSGLPSDRFSAERPEGSISTLTIQRTEQRDSAMYRCASSLGGPYNEQFFGPGTRLTVL.

V and J are TRBV5-1 and TRBJ1-1; D possibly corresponds to TRBD1 (6 bases). Trimming pared 4 bases from V and 1 base from J, leaving 11 bases between. CDR1 is SGHRS and CDR2 is YFSETQ in the germline V gene. The CDR3 covers 14 residues. The CDR3: CASSLTGPNTEAFF. As DNA, the CDR3 is TGCGCCAGCAGCCTGACAGGACCGAACACTGAAGCTTTCTTT.

V and J are TRBV6-4 and TRBJ2-1; 13 positions match TRBD2. This CDR3 contains 14 residues. Germline V gene lookup returns CDR1 MRHNA and CDR2 SNTAGT. Trimming at V came to 4 bases and at J to 6 bases, leaving 0 bases not matched to a gene. The CDR3 reads CASSGLAGGNEQFF. The DNA for the CDR3 is TGTGCCAGCAGTGGACTAGCGGGAGGCAATGAGCAGTTCTTC.

Here the CDR3 DNA reads TGTGCCAGCAGTACGTGGGACACCCATGGCTACACCTTC. Translation: CASSTWDTHGYTF. The chain links TRBV6-1 to TRBJ1-2; weak D call: TRBD1 (6 bases). This CDR3 has 13 amino acids. With 5 bases removed from V and 6 bases from J, the gap between germline ends came to 13 bases. The germline V gene encodes CDR1 MNHNS and CDR2 SASEGT.

The genes are TRBV5-1 and TRBJ2-1; 7 nucleotides match TRBD1. Looked up from germline, CDR1 is SGHRS and CDR2 is YFSETQ. V was clipped by 2 bases and J by 3 bases; unmatched bases: 5. The CDR3 is made up of 15 amino acids. CDR3 coding DNA: TGCGCCAGCAGCTTAACAGGGGCCGGCTACAATGAGCAGTTCTTC. Translated: CASSLTGAGYNEQFF.